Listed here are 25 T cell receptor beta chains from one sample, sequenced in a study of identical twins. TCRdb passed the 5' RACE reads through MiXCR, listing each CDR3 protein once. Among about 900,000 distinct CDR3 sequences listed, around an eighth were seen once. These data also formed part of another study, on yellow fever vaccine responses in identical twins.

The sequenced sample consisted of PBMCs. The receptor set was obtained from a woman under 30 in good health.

CDR3 protein: CASSVDRTSGNNEQFF. The CDR3 nucleotides are TGTGCCAGCAGCGTAGACCGGACTAGCGGTAACAATGAGCAGTTCTTC. The rearrangement links TRBV9 to TRBJ2-1; 10 bases are a match to TRBD2. The V and J ends lost 0 bases and 5 bases, in that order; junction bases with no gene match: 5. The germline gives CDR1 SGDLS, CDR2 YYNGEE. The CDR3 is 16 amino acids.

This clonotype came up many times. Here the CDR3 reads CASSQMGLRTDTQYF. In nucleotides, the CDR3 is TGTGCCAGCAGCCAGATGGGACTCCGCACAGATACGCAGTATTTT. This chain connects TRBV6-8 to TRBJ2-3, with TRBD2 as a possible D gene (6 bases). Germline values: CDR1 MNHGY, CDR2 SAAAGT. The CDR3 is made up of 15 amino acids. V lost 6 bases to trimming and J lost 1 base, with 14 bases between them.

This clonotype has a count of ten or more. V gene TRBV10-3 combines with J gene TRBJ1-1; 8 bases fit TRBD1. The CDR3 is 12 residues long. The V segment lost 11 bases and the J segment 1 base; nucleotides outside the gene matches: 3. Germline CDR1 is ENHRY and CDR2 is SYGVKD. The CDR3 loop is CAVQGGNTEAFF. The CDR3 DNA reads TGTGCCGTACAGGGGGGGAACACTGAAGCTTTCTTT.

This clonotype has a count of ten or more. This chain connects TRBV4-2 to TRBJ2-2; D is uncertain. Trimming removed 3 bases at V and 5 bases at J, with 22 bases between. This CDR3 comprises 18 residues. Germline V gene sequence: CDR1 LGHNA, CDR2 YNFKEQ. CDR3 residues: CASSQQTLGALGTGELFF. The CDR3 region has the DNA TGTGCCAGCAGCCAGCAAACTCTAGGCGCCTTGGGAACCGGGGAGCTGTTTTTT.

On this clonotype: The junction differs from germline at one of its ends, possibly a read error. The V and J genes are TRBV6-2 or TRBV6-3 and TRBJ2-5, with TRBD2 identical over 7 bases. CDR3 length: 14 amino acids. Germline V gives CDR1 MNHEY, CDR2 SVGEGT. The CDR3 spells CASRYWGGEETQYF. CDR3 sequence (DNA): TGTGCCAGCAGGTACTGGGGGGGTGAAGAGACCCAGTACTTC.

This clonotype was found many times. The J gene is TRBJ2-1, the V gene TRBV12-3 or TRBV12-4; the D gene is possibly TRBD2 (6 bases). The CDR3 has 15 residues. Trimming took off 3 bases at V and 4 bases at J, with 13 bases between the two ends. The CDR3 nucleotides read TGTGCCAGCAGTTTTTATAGCGGCCTATACAATGAGCAGTTCTTC. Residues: CASSFYSGLYNEQFF.

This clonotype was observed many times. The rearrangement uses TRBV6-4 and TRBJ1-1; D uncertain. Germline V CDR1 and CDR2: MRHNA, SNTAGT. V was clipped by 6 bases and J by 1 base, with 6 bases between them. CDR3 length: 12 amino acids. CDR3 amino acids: CASSAGNTEAFF. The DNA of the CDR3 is TGTGCCAGCAGCGCCGGGAACACTGAAGCTTTCTTT.

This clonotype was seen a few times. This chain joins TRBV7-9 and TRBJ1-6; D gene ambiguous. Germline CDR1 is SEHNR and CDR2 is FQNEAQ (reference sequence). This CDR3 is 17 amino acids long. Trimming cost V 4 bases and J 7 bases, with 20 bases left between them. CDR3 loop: CASSSPAGGSNNSPLHF. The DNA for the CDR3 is TGTGCCAGCAGCTCCCCCGCTGGAGGGAGTAACAATTCACCCCTCCACTTT.

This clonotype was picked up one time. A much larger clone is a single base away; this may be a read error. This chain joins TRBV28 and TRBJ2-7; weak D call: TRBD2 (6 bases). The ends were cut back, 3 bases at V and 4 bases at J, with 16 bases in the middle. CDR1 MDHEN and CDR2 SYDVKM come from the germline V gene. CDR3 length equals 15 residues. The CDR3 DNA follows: TGTGCCAGCAGTTTCAGTACTAGCCGGAGTTACGAGCAGTACTTC. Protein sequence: CASSFSTSRSYEQYF.

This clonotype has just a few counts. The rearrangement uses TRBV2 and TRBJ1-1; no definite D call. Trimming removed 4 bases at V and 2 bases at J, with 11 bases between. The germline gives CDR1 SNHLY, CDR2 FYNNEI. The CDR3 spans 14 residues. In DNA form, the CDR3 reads TGTGCCAGCAGTGCTAGGGCGGCTAACACTGAAGCTTTCTTT. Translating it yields CASSARAANTEAFF. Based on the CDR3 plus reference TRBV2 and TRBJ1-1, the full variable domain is EPEVTQTPSHQVTQMGQEVILRCVPISNHLYFYWYRQILGQKVEFLVSFYNNEISEKSEIFDDQFSVERPDGSNFTLKIRSTKLEDSAMYFCASSARAANTEAFFGQGTRLTVV.

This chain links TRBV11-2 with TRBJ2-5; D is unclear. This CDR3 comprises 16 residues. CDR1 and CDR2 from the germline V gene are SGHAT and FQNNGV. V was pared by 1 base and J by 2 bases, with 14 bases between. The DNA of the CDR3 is TGTGCCAGCAGCTTAGGGCGCACTGGAGTTCAAGAGACCCAGTACTTC. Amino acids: CASSLGRTGVQETQYF.

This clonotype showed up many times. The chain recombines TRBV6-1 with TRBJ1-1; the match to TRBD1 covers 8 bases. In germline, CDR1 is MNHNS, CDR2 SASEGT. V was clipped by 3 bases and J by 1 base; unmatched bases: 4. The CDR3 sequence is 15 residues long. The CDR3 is CASSDLQGANTEAFF. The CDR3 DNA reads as TGTGCCAGCAGTGATCTCCAGGGGGCGAACACTGAAGCTTTCTTT.

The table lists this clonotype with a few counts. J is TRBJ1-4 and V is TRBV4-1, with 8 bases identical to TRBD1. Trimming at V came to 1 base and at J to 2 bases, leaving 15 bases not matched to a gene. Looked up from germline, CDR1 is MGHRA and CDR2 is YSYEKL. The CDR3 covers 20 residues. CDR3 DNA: TGCGCCAGCAGCCAAGTTTTTACAGGGGGTACATCGGAGACTAATGAAAAACTGTTTTTT. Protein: CASSQVFTGGTSETNEKLFF.

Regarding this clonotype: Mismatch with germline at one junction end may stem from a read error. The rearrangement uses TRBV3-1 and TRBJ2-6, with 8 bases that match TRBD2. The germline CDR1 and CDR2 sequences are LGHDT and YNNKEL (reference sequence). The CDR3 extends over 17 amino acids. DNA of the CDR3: TGTGCTAGCAGCCACAGTTCAGCGGGGGCTGGGGCCAACGTCCTGACTTTC. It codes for CASSHSSAGAGANVLTF.

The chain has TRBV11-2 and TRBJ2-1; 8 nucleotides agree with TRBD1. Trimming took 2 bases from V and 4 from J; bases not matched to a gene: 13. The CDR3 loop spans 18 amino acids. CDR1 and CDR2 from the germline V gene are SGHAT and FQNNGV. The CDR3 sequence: CASSLRQGQPLWYNEQFF. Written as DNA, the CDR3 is TGTGCCAGCAGCTTACGACAGGGGCAGCCCCTCTGGTACAATGAGCAGTTCTTC.

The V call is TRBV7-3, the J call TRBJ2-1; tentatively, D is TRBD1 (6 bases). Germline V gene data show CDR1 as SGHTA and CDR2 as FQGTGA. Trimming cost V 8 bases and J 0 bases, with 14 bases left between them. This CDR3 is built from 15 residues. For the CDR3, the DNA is TGTGCCAGCGGTACAGGGTCCAGCTCCTACAATGAGCAGTTCTTC. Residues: CASGTGSSSYNEQFF.

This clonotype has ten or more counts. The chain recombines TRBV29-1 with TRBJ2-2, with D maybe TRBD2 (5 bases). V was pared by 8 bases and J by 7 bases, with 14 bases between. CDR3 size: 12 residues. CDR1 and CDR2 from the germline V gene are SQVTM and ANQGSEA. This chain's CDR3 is CSYPNGNGELFF. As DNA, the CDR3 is TGCAGCTATCCTAACGGGAACGGGGAGCTGTTTTTT.

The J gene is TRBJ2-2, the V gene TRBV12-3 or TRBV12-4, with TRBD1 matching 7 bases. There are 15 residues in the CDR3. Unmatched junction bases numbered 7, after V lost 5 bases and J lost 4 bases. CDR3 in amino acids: CASSTRGYGTGELFF. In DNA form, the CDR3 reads TGTGCCAGCAGTACCAGGGGGTATGGCACCGGGGAGCTGTTTTTT.

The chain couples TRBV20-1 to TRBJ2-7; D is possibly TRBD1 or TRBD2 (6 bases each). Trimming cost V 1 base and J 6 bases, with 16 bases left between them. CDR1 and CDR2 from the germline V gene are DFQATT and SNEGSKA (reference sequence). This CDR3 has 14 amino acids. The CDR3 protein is CSARGLVGGGEQYF. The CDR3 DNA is TGCAGTGCTAGAGGACTAGTTGGGGGCGGCGAGCAGTACTTC.

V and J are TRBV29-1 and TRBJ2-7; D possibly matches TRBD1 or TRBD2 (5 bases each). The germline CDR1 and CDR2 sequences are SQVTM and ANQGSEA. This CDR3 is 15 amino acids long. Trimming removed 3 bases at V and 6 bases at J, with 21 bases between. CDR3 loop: CSVERGLGGSREQYF. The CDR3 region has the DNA TGCAGCGTTGAGAGGGGTCTCGGTGGGTCGCGCGAGCAGTACTTC.

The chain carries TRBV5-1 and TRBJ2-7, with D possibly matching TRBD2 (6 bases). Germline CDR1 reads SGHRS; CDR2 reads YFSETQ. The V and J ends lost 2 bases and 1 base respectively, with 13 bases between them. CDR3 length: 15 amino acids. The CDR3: CASSLRAGISYEQYF. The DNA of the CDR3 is TGCGCCAGCAGCTTACGGGCGGGAATATCCTACGAGCAGTACTTC.

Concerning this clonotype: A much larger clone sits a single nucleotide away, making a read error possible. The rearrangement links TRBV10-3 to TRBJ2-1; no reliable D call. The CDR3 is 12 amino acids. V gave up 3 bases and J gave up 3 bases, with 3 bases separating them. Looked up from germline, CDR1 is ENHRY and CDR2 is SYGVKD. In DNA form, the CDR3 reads TGTGCCATCAGTGACAGCTACAATGAGCAGTTCTTC. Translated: CAISDSYNEQFF.

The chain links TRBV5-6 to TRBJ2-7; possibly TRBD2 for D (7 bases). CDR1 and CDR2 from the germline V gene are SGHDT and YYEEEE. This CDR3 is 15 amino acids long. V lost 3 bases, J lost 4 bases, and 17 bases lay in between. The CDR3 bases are TGTGCCAGCAGCTCCTGGGGGCGGGAGAAGTACGAGCAGTACTTC. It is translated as CASSSWGREKYEQYF. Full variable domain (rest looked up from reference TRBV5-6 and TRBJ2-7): DAGVTQSPTHLIKTRGQQVTLRCSPKSGHDTVSWYQQALGQGPQFIFQYYEEEERQRGNFPDRFSGHQFPNYSSELNVNALLLGDSALYLCASSSWGREKYEQYFGPGTRLTVT.

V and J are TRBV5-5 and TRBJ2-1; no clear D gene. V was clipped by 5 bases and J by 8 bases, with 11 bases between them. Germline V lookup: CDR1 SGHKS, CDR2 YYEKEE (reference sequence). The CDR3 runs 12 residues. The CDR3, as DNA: TGTGCCAGCAGGTCCGAGATTTATGAGCAGTTCTTC. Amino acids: CASRSEIYEQFF.

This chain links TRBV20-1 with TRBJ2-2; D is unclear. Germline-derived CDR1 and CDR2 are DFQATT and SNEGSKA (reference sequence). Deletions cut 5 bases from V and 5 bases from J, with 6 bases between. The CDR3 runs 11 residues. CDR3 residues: CSAFWTGELFF. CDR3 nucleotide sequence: TGCAGTGCTTTTTGGACCGGGGAGCTGTTTTTT.